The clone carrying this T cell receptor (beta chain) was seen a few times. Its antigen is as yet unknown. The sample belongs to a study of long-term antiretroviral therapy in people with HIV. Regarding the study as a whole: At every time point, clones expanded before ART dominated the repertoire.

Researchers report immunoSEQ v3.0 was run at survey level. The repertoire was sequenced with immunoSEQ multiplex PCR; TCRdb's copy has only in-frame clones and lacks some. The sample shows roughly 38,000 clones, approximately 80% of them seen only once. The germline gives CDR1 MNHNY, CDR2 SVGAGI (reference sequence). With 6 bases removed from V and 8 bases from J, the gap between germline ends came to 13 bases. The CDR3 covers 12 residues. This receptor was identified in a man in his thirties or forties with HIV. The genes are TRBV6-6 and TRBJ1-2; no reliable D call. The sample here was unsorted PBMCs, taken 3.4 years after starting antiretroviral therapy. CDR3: CASRSAVGGYTF. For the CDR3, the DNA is TGTGCCAGCAGGTCCGCCGTCGGGGGCTACACCTTC.